Shown below are 30 T cell receptor beta chains from a single sample sequenced in a study of technical replicates of blood from several donors. Libraries were prepared by immunoSEQ multiplex PCR; TCRdb keeps only in-frame clonotypes and omits some of them. The table includes around 81,000 clones, around 95% detected once. Material: T cells isolated from PBMCs. The receptors were gathered from a human donor in good health.

This clone was seen once. V gene TRBV5-6 combines with J gene TRBJ2-1, with 11 bases fitting TRBD2. Germline CDR1 and CDR2: SGHDT and YYEEEE. V lost 4 bases and J lost 2; bases outside the gene matches: 5. The CDR3 contains 16 residues. The CDR3 region is CASSPLAGGTYNEQFF. CDR3 DNA: TGTGCCAGCAGCCCCTTAGCGGGAGGGACCTACAATGAGCAGTTCTTC.

The V and J genes are TRBV19 and TRBJ1-3; D is ambiguous. The V gene lost 6 bases and the J gene lost 4 bases, with 10 bases spanning the gap. This CDR3 has 13 residues. CDR1 is LNHDA, CDR2 SQIVND, per germline (reference sequence). CDR3 coding DNA: TGTGCCAGTAGCCTCTCCTCCGGAAACACCATATATTTT. Translating gives CASSLSSGNTIYF.

The table lists this clone with a count of one. This chain links TRBV11-3 with TRBJ2-7, with 7 bases identical to TRBD2. Germline-derived CDR1 and CDR2 are SGHNT and YENEEA. Trimming cost V 1 base and J 2 bases; bases outside gene matches: 5. This CDR3 has 15 amino acids. The CDR3 protein is CASSLGREFPYEQYF. The CDR3 region has the DNA TGTGCCAGCAGCTTAGGGCGGGAGTTCCCCTACGAGCAGTACTTC.

The chain combines TRBV4-1 with TRBJ1-5, with no clear D. The germline V gene has CDR1 MGHRA and CDR2 YSYEKL. V lost 4 bases and J 0 bases, leaving 16 bases between the germline ends. The CDR3 runs to 17 residues. The DNA of the CDR3 is TGCGCCAGCAGCCTCCTGAGCGGAGGCCATAGCAATCAGCCCCAGCATTTT. It is translated as CASSLLSGGHSNQPQHF.

V gene TRBV11-3 combines with J gene TRBJ1-1; D unclear. This CDR3 spans 14 amino acids. The germline V gene encodes CDR1 SGHNT and CDR2 YENEEA. Between the trimmed V and J ends, which lost 6 bases and 1 base, there was a span of 12 bases. For the CDR3, the DNA is TGTGCCAGCAGAAAGACACTTCAGAACACTGAAGCTTTCTTT. Translating gives CASRKTLQNTEAFF.

Regarding this clone: Additional DNA sequences in this sample encode the identical CDR3. The chain recombines TRBV27 with TRBJ2-1; weak D call: TRBD2 (6 bases). This CDR3 comprises 13 residues. The V and J ends lost 6 bases and 4 bases respectively, with 10 bases between them. CDR1 is MNHEY, CDR2 SMNVEV, per germline (reference sequence). The CDR3 region has the DNA TGTGCCAGCAGCTTTAGCGGATACAATGAGCAGTTCTTC. This encodes CASSFSGYNEQFF.

This clone was observed a single time. This rearrangement joins TRBV5-8 to TRBJ2-7; 7 nucleotides agree with TRBD1. J gave up 0 bases and V 4 bases, and 7 bases lay outside the gene matches. Per germline, CDR1 SGHTS and CDR2 YDEGEE. This CDR3 comprises 15 residues. As DNA, the CDR3 is TGTGCCAGCAGCCATACAGGGGAAGCCTCCTACGAGCAGTACTTC. Protein product: CASSHTGEASYEQYF.

Written as DNA, the CDR3 is TGTGCCAGCAGCTCAGGACCGGGGACTGAAGCTTTCTTT. It codes for CASSSGPGTEAFF. This rearrangement joins TRBV7-2 to TRBJ1-1; D is ambiguous. V was clipped by 4 bases and J by 5 bases, with 11 bases between them. Per germline, CDR1 SGHTA and CDR2 FQGNSA. The CDR3 has 13 amino acids.

The rearrangement joins TRBV2 to TRBJ1-1; D possibly corresponds to TRBD1 (6 bases). Trimming pared 4 bases from V and 6 bases from J, leaving 12 bases between. This CDR3 contains 13 residues. Germline CDR1 reads SNHLY; CDR2 reads FYNNEI. The CDR3 sequence: CASSGNRAPEAFF. The CDR3 DNA sequence: TGTGCCAGCAGTGGGAACAGGGCGCCTGAAGCTTTCTTT.

The V and J genes are TRBV19 and TRBJ1-5; 7 bases fit TRBD1. The CDR3 extends over 14 amino acids. The trim removed 6 bases at V and 6 bases at J, leaving 8 bases unmatched. The V gene's germline CDR1 is LNHDA and CDR2 SQIVND (reference sequence). The CDR3 DNA is TGTGCCAGTAGACAAACAGGGGCAGGTCAGCCCCAGCATTTT. It yields the protein CASRQTGAGQPQHF.

The chain's CDR3 is CSVEYYWEQYF. The CDR3, as DNA: TGCAGCGTTGAATACTATTGGGAGCAGTACTTC. The rearrangement uses TRBV29-1 and TRBJ2-7; D is unclear. This CDR3 has 11 residues. V was trimmed by 2 bases and J by 7 bases, leaving 9 bases between them. Per germline, CDR1 SQVTM and CDR2 ANQGSEA.

The chain employs TRBV6-6 and TRBJ1-2, with TRBD1 matching over 8 bases. This CDR3 comprises 13 residues. V shed 9 bases and J 6 bases; nucleotides not matched to a gene: 9. CDR1 and CDR2 (germline): MNHNY, SVGAGI (reference sequence). The CDR3 is CASIQQGADGYTF. The CDR3 DNA is TGTGCCAGTATACAGCAGGGGGCGGATGGCTACACCTTC.

This chain links TRBV4-1 with TRBJ1-1; possibly TRBD1 for D (5 bases). This CDR3 spans 15 amino acids. The V end lost 4 bases, the J end lost 0 bases, and 12 bases lay between the germline ends. Germline V gives CDR1 MGHRA, CDR2 YSYEKL. CDR3 sequence reads: CASSRPGGMNTEAFF. CDR3 nucleotide sequence: TGCGCCAGCAGCCGACCCGGGGGGATGAACACTGAAGCTTTCTTT.

V gene TRBV28 combines with J gene TRBJ2-6; D ambiguous. The V gene lost 3 bases and the J gene lost 0 bases, with 18 bases spanning the gap. The CDR3 covers 19 residues. CDR1 is MDHEN and CDR2 is SYDVKM in the germline V gene. The CDR3 here is CASSFPGPATPSGANVLTF. The CDR3 DNA is TGTGCCAGCAGTTTTCCAGGCCCAGCCACCCCCTCTGGGGCCAACGTCCTGACTTTC. The full variable domain, completed using reference TRBV28 and TRBJ2-6, is DVKVTQSSRYLVKRTGEKVFLECVQDMDHENMFWYRQDPGLGLRLIYFSYDVKMKEKGDIPEGYSVSREKKERFSLILESASTNQTSMYLCASSFPGPATPSGANVLTFGAGSRLTVL.

This clone was recorded only once. This chain connects TRBV19 to TRBJ2-5; 12 bases agree with TRBD1. The trim removed 1 base at V and 4 bases at J, leaving 7 bases unmatched. The V gene's germline CDR1 is LNHDA and CDR2 SQIVND (reference sequence). The CDR3 totals 17 residues. This CDR3 reads CASSIGAGDRGRETQYF. The CDR3 DNA is TGTGCCAGTAGTATAGGGGCAGGGGACAGGGGGCGAGAGACCCAGTACTTC.

This clone was recorded once. V gene TRBV6-5 combines with J gene TRBJ2-7; TRBD2 is a possible D gene (5 bases). V gave up 0 bases and J gave up 2 bases, with 8 bases separating them. Germline V lookup: CDR1 MNHEY, CDR2 SVGAGI. This CDR3 has 14 residues. CDR3 nucleotides: TGTGCCAGCAGTTACTCGGGCGGGCCCTACGAGCAGTACTTC. This codes for CASSYSGGPYEQYF.

This clone was counted a single time. V and J are TRBV27 and TRBJ2-1; 9 bases line up with TRBD2. The CDR3 has 15 residues. V was pared by 10 bases and J by 3 bases, with 10 bases of the junction left unmatched. CDR1 MNHEY and CDR2 SMNVEV come from the germline V gene (reference sequence). The DNA of the CDR3 is TGTGCCAACCATAATAGCGGGAGACTCTACAATGAGCAGTTCTTC. It specifies CANHNSGRLYNEQFF.

This chain uses TRBV9 with TRBJ2-2; D might be TRBD1 (5 bases). Germline V gives CDR1 SGDLS, CDR2 YYNGEE. Trimming shortened V by 5 bases and J by 4 bases, and 15 bases separated the two germline ends. This CDR3 has 15 amino acids. The CDR3 sequence: CASSAGLSGTGELFF. In nucleotides, the CDR3 is TGTGCCAGCAGTGCAGGGTTATCTGGCACCGGGGAGCTGTTTTTT. The whole variable domain, filled in from reference TRBV9 and TRBJ2-2, reads DSGVTQTPKHLITATGQRVTLRCSPRSGDLSVYWYQQSLDQGLQFLIQYYNGEERAKGNILERFSAQQFPDLHSELNLSSLELGDSALYFCASSAGLSGTGELFFGEGSRLTVL.

This clone was found once. This sequence joins TRBV19 and TRBJ1-4, with 9 bases matching TRBD1. With 4 bases clipped from V and 7 bases from J, the junction kept 16 bases outside the gene matches. The CDR3 length is 18 residues. Germline V gene lookup returns CDR1 LNHDA and CDR2 SQIVND (reference sequence). The CDR3 DNA sequence: TGTGCCAGTAGTAAATCCTCCGGGACAGGGTACAAATCTGAAAAACTGTTTTTT. This sequence encodes CASSKSSGTGYKSEKLFF. Supplemented by reference TRBV19 and TRBJ1-4, the full variable domain reads DGGITQSPKYLFRKEGQNVTLSCEQNLNHDAMYWYRQDPGQGLRLIYYSQIVNDFQKGDIAEGYSVSREKKESFPLTVTSAQKNPTAFYLCASSKSSGTGYKSEKLFFGSGTQLSVL.

The rearrangement links TRBV2 to TRBJ2-1; no reliable D call. Germline CDR1 is SNHLY and CDR2 is FYNNEI. The CDR3 length is 10 residues. Trimming cost V 8 bases and J 7 bases, with 6 bases left between them. This chain's CDR3 is CASVLNEQFF. The CDR3 DNA follows: TGTGCCAGCGTATTAAATGAGCAGTTCTTC.

The chain is built from TRBV7-2 and TRBJ2-3; 10 positions match TRBD2. This CDR3 is built from 16 residues. J gave up 2 bases and V 2 bases, and 4 bases lay outside the gene matches. Germline lookup yields CDR1 SGHTA and CDR2 FQGNSA. In DNA form, the CDR3 reads TGTGCCAGCAGCTTACTAGCGGGAGTCATCACAGATACGCAGTATTTT. Residues: CASSLLAGVITDTQYF.

This clone was counted a single time. The chain couples TRBV7-3 to TRBJ2-7; D perhaps matches TRBD1 (6 bases). Trimming cost V 1 base and J 6 bases, with 13 bases left between them. The CDR3 is 14 residues long. CDR1 is SGHTA and CDR2 is FQGTGA in the germline V gene. The CDR3 nucleotides read TGTGCCAGCAGCTTAAGCCCCAGGGGCTCCGAGCAGTACTTC. Residues: CASSLSPRGSEQYF.

The chain uses TRBV7-9 and TRBJ1-4; the D gene is possibly TRBD1 (5 bases). The V gene lost 5 bases and the J gene lost 4 bases, with 17 bases spanning the gap. Germline CDR1 is SEHNR and CDR2 is FQNEAQ (reference sequence). The CDR3 has 16 residues. Written as DNA, the CDR3 is TGTGCCAGCAGCCCTCTTCCGGGGGGAGATAATGAAAAACTGTTTTTT. Translation: CASSPLPGGDNEKLFF.

This clone was recorded once. The rearrangement links TRBV6-6 to TRBJ1-4; TRBD1 might be the D (5 bases). The length of the CDR3 is 15 residues. Trimming took off 2 bases at V and 8 bases at J, with 15 bases between the two ends. Looked up from germline, CDR1 is MNHNY and CDR2 is SVGAGI (reference sequence). Written as DNA, the CDR3 is TGTGCCAGCAGTTACCCAGGGATAGTTAGGGAAAAACTGTTTTTT. It codes for CASSYPGIVREKLFF.

The genes are TRBV27 and TRBJ1-5, with a tentative D call TRBD1 (5 bases). Germline values: CDR1 MNHEY, CDR2 SMNVEV (reference sequence). Trimming left V 3 bases short and J 1 base short, with 13 bases between. This CDR3 is 16 amino acids long. Here the CDR3 reads CASSFDGARSNQPQHF. The CDR3 nucleotides are TGTGCCAGCAGTTTCGATGGGGCTAGGAGCAATCAGCCCCAGCATTTT.

This sequence joins TRBV9 and TRBJ2-1; TRBD2 aligns across 8 bases. Germline CDR1 reads SGDLS; CDR2 reads YYNGEE. This CDR3 has 17 residues. V lost 4 bases to trimming and J lost 4 bases; unmatched junction nucleotides: 13. Here the CDR3 DNA reads TGTGCCAGCAGCCTTTTGAGTAGCCCTAGCGGGTACAATGAGCAGTTCTTC. This gives the protein CASSLLSSPSGYNEQFF.

The CDR3 sequence is CASSPQVFRGEQFF. The CDR3 DNA sequence: TGTGCCAGCAGCCCACAAGTTTTCAGGGGTGAGCAGTTCTTC. The rearrangement uses TRBV11-3 and TRBJ2-1, with D perhaps matching TRBD1 (6 bases). Looked up from germline, CDR1 is SGHNT and CDR2 is YENEEA. The V end lost 5 bases, the J end lost 9 bases, and 17 bases lay between the germline ends. This CDR3 region has 14 residues.

The CDR3 loop is CASSLKPGLAGGAPYEQYF. The CDR3 coding sequence is TGTGCCAGCAGCTTAAAACCGGGACTAGCGGGAGGAGCCCCCTACGAGCAGTACTTC. The chain is built from TRBV7-2 and TRBJ2-7; 15 bases agree with TRBD2. Germline trimming cut 2 bases from V and 2 bases from J; bases unmatched to any gene: 10. The CDR3 is 19 amino acids. Germline V CDR1 and CDR2: SGHTA, FQGNSA.

J is TRBJ2-1 and V is TRBV30; D is perhaps TRBD2 (6 bases). The CDR3 extends over 13 amino acids. Germline V gives CDR1 GTSNPN, CDR2 SVGIG (reference sequence). Trimming took 3 bases from V and 7 from J, leaving 13 bases between them. CDR3 residues: CAWSGSGGNEQFF. The CDR3 nucleotides are TGTGCCTGGAGCGGGAGCGGTGGGAATGAGCAGTTCTTC.

This chain uses TRBV28 with TRBJ2-3; D unresolved. Germline V gene sequence: CDR1 MDHEN, CDR2 SYDVKM. The CDR3 runs to 14 residues. The ends were cut back, 2 bases at V and 2 bases at J, with 8 bases in the middle. The CDR3 region is CASSLTITTDTQYF. CDR3 nucleotide sequence: TGTGCCAGCAGTTTAACTATAACCACAGATACGCAGTATTTT.